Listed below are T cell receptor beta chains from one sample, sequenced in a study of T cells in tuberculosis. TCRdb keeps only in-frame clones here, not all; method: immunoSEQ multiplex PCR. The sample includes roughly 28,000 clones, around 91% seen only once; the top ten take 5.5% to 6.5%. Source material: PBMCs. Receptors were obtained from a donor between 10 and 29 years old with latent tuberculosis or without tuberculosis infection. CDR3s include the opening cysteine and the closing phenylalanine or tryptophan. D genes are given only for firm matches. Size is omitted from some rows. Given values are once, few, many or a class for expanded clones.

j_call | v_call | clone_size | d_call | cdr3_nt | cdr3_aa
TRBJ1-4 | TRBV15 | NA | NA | TGTGCCACCAGCAGAGATACCTTCCTATCAACTAATGAAAAACTGTTTTTT | CATSRDTFLSTNEKLFF
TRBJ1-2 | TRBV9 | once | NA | TGTGCCAGCAGCGTTTATGACAGGACCGGCGGCTACACCTTC | CASSVYDRTGGYTF
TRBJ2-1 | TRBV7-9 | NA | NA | TGTGCCAGCAGCCCCTCTAGCGCCAATGAGCAGTTCTTC | CASSPSSANEQFF
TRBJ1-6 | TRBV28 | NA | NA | TGTGCCAGCAGTTTGGGGGGTCCGAGTAGTTCACCCCTCCACTTT | CASSLGGPSSSPLHF
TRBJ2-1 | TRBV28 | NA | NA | TGTGCCAGCAGCCGGGACGGGAGCTCCTACAATGAGCAGTTCTTC | CASSRDGSSYNEQFF
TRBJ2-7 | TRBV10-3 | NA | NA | TGTGCCATCAGGGGGGGGCTTACCTACGAGCAGTACTTC | CAIRGGLTYEQYF
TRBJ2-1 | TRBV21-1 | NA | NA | TGTGCCAGCAGCAAATCGGCTAGCGGGGGGGCCTACAATGAGCAGTTCTTC | CASSKSASGGAYNEQFF
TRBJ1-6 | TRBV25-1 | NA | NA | TGTGCCAGCAGTATAACCCCAGATTCACCCCTCCACTTT | CASSITPDSPLHF
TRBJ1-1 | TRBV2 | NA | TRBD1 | TGTGCCAGCAGGGGACAGGGGAACACTGAAGCTTTCTTT | CASRGQGNTEAFF
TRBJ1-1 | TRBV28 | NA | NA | TGTGCCAGCAGCTCAGGACAGCCCAGTGCTGAAGCTTTCTTT | CASSSGQPSAEAFF
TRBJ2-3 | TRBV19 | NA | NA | TGTGCCAGTTCAGGACAAACGGTTGATACGCAGTATTTT | CASSGQTVDTQYF
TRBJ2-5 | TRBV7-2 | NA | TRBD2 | TGTGCCAGCAGCTTAAGTAGGGCGGGGGGCCAAGAGACCCAGTACTTC | CASSLSRAGGQETQYF
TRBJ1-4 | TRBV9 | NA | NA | TGTGCCAGCAGCGTAGATCAAGGGTCGGGAGAAAAACTGTTTTTT | CASSVDQGSGEKLFF
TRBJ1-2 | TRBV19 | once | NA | TGTGCCAGTAGTCGGCGGGGAGAAACCAACTATGGCTACACCTTC | CASSRRGETNYGYTF
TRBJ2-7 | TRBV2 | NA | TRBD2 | TGTGCCAGCAGTAGGGGCGGGGGGTCCTACGAGCAGTACTTC | CASSRGGGSYEQYF
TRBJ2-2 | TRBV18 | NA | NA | TGTGCCAGCTCACCACGAGGGGGCGGGGAGCTGTTTTTT | CASSPRGGGELFF
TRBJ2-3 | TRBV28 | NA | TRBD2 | TGTGCCAGCGGGCGGGGGGGCCAAACAGATACGCAGTATTTT | CASGRGGQTDTQYF
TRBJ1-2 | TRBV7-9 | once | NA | TGTGCCAGCAGCTCGTCACGAGCGCCTAGCGGCTACACCTTC | CASSSSRAPSGYTF
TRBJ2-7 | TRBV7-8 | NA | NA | TGTGCCAGCAGCTTAGAAGTACAGGGAACCTACGAGCAGTACTTC | CASSLEVQGTYEQYF
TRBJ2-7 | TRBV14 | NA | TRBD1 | TGTGCCAGCAGCCAATGGGGACAGGGTTACGAGCAGTACTTC | CASSQWGQGYEQYF
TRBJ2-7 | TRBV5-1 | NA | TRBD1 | TGCGCCAGCAGCTTGGGGACGGGACAGGTAATTTACGAGCAGTACTTC | CASSLGTGQVIYEQYF
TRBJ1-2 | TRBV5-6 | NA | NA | TGTGCCAGCAGCTTCGGGGGGGACTATGGCTACACCTTC | CASSFGGDYGYTF
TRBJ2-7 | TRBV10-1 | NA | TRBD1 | TGCGCCAGCAGTGAGTCGACTTCCGTGGCAGGGGGTTCCTACGAGCAGTACTTC | CASSESTSVAGGSYEQYF
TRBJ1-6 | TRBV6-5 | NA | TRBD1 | TGTGCCAGCAGTTTCGACAGGGCGAGATATAATTCACCCCTCCACTTT | CASSFDRARYNSPLHF
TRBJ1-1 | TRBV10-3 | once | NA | TGTGCCATCGGGGGGAGAGGCACTGAAGCTTTCTTT | CAIGGRGTEAFF
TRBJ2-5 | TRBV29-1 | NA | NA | TGCAGCGTTGGGGCGTACCAAGAGACCCAGTACTTC | CSVGAYQETQYF
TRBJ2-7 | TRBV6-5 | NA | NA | TGTGCCAGCAGTTACTCGTCGTACGAGCAGTACTTC | CASSYSSYEQYF
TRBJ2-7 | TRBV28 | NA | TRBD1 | TGTGCCAGCAGAAGACAGGGCTCTTACGTCGGGCAGTACTTC | CASRRQGSYVGQYF
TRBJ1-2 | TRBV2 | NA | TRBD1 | TGTGCCAGCAGTGAAGTGGGACAGTGGAATGGCTACACCTTC | CASSEVGQWNGYTF
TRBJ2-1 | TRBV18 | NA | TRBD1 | TGTGCCAGCTCACCCTCCGGGACAGTCTACAATGAGCAGTTCTTC | CASSPSGTVYNEQFF
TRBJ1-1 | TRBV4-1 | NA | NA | TGCGCCAGCAGCCAAGGCCCCGGGGTCACTGAAGCTTTCTTT | CASSQGPGVTEAFF
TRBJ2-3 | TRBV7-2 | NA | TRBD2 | TGTGCCAGCAGCTTCGGACTAGCGGTAACAGATACGCAGTATTTT | CASSFGLAVTDTQYF
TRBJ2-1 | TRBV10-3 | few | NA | TGTGCCATCTCCCCAAACAACAATGAGCAGTTCTTC | CAISPNNNEQFF
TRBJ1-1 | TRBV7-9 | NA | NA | TGTGCCAGCACCGGGGGAAGTGAAGCTTTCTTT | CASTGGSEAFF
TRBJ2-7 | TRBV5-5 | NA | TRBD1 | TGTGCCAGCAGCCTCGGGACAGGGGGCCACTACGAGCAGTACTTC | CASSLGTGGHYEQYF
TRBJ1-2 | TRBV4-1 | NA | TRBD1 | TGCGCCAGCAGCCCAGAACAGGGGGGCTACACCTTC | CASSPEQGGYTF
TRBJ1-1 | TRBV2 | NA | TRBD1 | TGTGCCAGCAGTTCGGAGGGGGCGGCTTTCTTT | CASSSEGAAFF
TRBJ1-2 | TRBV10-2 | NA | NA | TGCGCCAGCAGTGTTCAGGGCCGTGGCTACACCTTC | CASSVQGRGYTF
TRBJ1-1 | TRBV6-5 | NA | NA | TGTGCCAGCTCGAGGGTACAGGGCCTGAACACTGAAGCTTTCTTT | CASSRVQGLNTEAFF
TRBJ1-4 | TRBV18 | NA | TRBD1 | TGTGCCAGCGCACAGGGGAATAATGAAAAACTGTTTTTT | CASAQGNNEKLFF
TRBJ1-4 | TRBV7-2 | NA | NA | TGTGCCAGCAGCGAGGTCGGGGGTAATGAAAAACTGTTTTTT | CASSEVGGNEKLFF
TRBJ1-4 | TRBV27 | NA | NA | TGTGCCAGCAGTTTATACCCCGCGGGGTCAGGCAAGCTGTTTTTT | CASSLYPAGSGKLFF
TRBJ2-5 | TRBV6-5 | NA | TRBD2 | TGTGCCAGCAGTTACGGGAGCGGGGGGGCTCGGGGGACCCAGTACTTC | CASSYGSGGARGTQYF
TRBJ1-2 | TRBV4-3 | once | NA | TGCGCCAGCAGCCAAGATGGAGACGCAAGCTATGGCTACACCTTC | CASSQDGDASYGYTF
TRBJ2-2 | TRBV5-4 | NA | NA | TGTGCCAGCAGCCGGATCCCGACAGAAAACGTGGTCAGAAACACCGGGGAGCTGTTTTTT | CASSRIPTENVVRNTGELFF
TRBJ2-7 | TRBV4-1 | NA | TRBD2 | TGCGCCAGCAGCCAGCAACGGGGGGGCAGTGACGAGCAGTACTTC | CASSQQRGGSDEQYF
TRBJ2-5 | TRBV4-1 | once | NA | TGCGCCAGCAGCCAAGACGCGGGCCCCCGGGAGACCCAGTACTTC | CASSQDAGPRETQYF
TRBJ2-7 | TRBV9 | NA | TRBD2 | TGTGCCAGCAGCGGAGCGGGGGAGCAGTACTTC | CASSGAGEQYF